The clone carrying this T cell receptor beta chain was detected only a few times. Its antigen is undetermined. Other DNA sequences within the sample encode an identical CDR3. Only in-frame clones appear in the TCRdb table, and some are missing; sequencing was by immunoSEQ multiplex PCR. The sample lists fewer than 25,000 clones; about 83% were seen once. The data stem from a study of OX40 agonist ivuxolimab in advanced cancers. Study background: Hepatocellular carcinoma, melanoma, renal cell or head and neck cancer occurred in dose-escalation patients.

Overall study findings and caveats: CD4+ T cells averaged fewer expanded clones than CD8+ T cells. Antigen specificity of clonally expanded peripheral T cells was not established.

V lost 0 bases to trimming and J lost 4 bases, with 6 bases between them. The germline V gene has CDR1 SGDLS and CDR2 YYNGEE. The CDR3 consists of 13 residues. The sequence was obtained from an adult with an advanced solid tumor such as melanoma, head and neck, liver or kidney cancer. The sample here was CD4+ or CD8+ T cells sorted from blood, taken in a trial of the OX40 agonist ivuxolimab. V is TRBV9 and J is TRBJ2-3, with D unclear. CDR3: CASSVVSPDTQYF. The DNA for the CDR3 is TGTGCCAGCAGCGTAGTGTCCCCAGATACGCAGTATTTT.